The 23 T cell receptor beta chains listed next were all sequenced from one sample in a study of blood T cell repertoires in COVID-19. Data came from immunoSEQ multiplex PCR; TCRdb stores just in-frame clones and leaves some out. The data hold 180,000 or so clones, with roughly 73% observed a single time. The sequencing sample was made of peripheral blood. Receptors originate from a woman at least 80 years old with active or convalescent COVID-19.

The CDR3 bases are TGCAGCGTTGAAGCTCGGGGGGAGCGGTACTTC. This encodes CSVEARGERYF. This chain connects TRBV29-1 to TRBJ2-5; 7 nucleotides match TRBD2. The CDR3 runs to 11 residues. The germline V gene encodes CDR1 SQVTM and CDR2 ANQGSEA. Germline trimming cut 1 base from V and 13 bases from J; bases unmatched to any gene: 6.

This clone was recorded at least ten times. This chain links TRBV3-1 (or the pseudogene TRBV3-2) with TRBJ2-7, with a tentative D call TRBD2 (6 bases). V was shortened by 0 bases and J by 6 bases, with 15 bases between the two germline ends. Germline CDR1 reads LGHDT; CDR2 reads YNNKEL (reference sequence). The CDR3 is 15 amino acids. The CDR3 DNA reads as TGTGCCAGCAGCCAAGATGTGAACGGGGACTCCGAGCAGTACTTC. Amino acids: CASSQDVNGDSEQYF.

The chain joins TRBV5-6 to TRBJ1-2; 8 bases are a match to TRBD1. This CDR3 is 15 amino acids long. Germline CDR1 reads SGHDT; CDR2 reads YYEEEE. Germline trimming cut 3 bases from V and 5 bases from J; bases unmatched to any gene: 9. Here the CDR3 reads CASSSPSGQVYGYTF. The CDR3 DNA reads TGTGCCAGCAGCTCCCCCTCGGGACAGGTTTATGGCTACACCTTC.

The chain is built from TRBV10-3 and TRBJ1-1, with 8 bases matching TRBD1. With V trimmed by 4 bases and J by 5 bases, 3 bases remained unmatched. Germline lookup yields CDR1 ENHRY and CDR2 SYGVKD. CDR3 length: 13 residues. The CDR3 loop reads CAISGQGRTEAFF. Here the CDR3 DNA reads TGTGCCATCAGTGGACAGGGGCGGACTGAAGCTTTCTTT.

The genes are TRBV9 and TRBJ2-1; D possibly corresponds to TRBD2 (7 bases). CDR1 and CDR2 (germline): SGDLS, YYNGEE. V gave up 1 base and J gave up 3 bases, with 14 bases separating them. This CDR3 region has 16 residues. The CDR3: CASSVITGGVYNEQFF. CDR3 coding DNA: TGTGCCAGCAGCGTAATTACGGGGGGCGTCTACAATGAGCAGTTCTTC.

The V gene is TRBV18, the J gene TRBJ1-1; 9 positions agree with TRBD1. The CDR3 covers 17 residues. Germline loops: CDR1 KGHSH, CDR2 LQKENI. The J segment lost 4 bases and the V segment lost 2 bases, leaving 11 bases of the junction unmatched. In nucleotides, the CDR3 is TGTGCCAGCTCACCAGCCGGGACAGGGTTTTGGGGCACTGAAGCTTTCTTT. The encoded protein is CASSPAGTGFWGTEAFF.

The chain joins TRBV27 to TRBJ1-2; 7 bases agree with TRBD1. The germline V gene has CDR1 MNHEY and CDR2 SMNVEV (reference sequence). Trimming cost V 2 bases and J 8 bases; bases outside gene matches: 11. The CDR3 covers 15 residues. The CDR3 DNA is TGTGCCAGCAGTTTAAAAGACAGGGACCTAGTCGGCTACACCTTC. Its translation: CASSLKDRDLVGYTF.

The chain recombines TRBV18 with TRBJ2-3, with 8 bases matching TRBD2. With 3 bases clipped from V and 0 bases from J, the junction kept 8 bases outside the gene matches. CDR1 and CDR2 from the germline V gene are KGHSH and LQKENI. This CDR3 has 17 amino acids. The CDR3 loop is CASSPSGAHSSTDTQYF. The CDR3 DNA follows: TGTGCCAGCTCACCTAGCGGGGCCCATTCTAGCACAGATACGCAGTATTTT. Together with reference TRBV18 and TRBJ2-3, the CDR3 gives the full variable domain: NAGVMQNPRHLVRRRGQEARLRCSPMKGHSHVYWYRQLPEEGLKFMVYLQKENIIDESGMPKERFSAEFPKEGPSILRIQQVVRGDSAAYFCASSPSGAHSSTDTQYFGPGTRLTVL.

The sample holds one count of this clone. The chain links TRBV5-6 to TRBJ1-4, with 7 bases lining up with TRBD1. Germline-derived CDR1 and CDR2 are SGHDT and YYEEEE. The length of the CDR3 is 15 residues. V was pared by 0 bases and J by 7 bases, with 6 bases of the junction left unmatched. The CDR3 loop reads CASSLVRQGAEKLFF. In DNA, the CDR3 is TGTGCCAGCAGCTTGGTGAGACAGGGTGCTGAAAAACTGTTTTTT.

The chain combines TRBV15 with TRBJ2-3; no clear D. There are 13 residues in the CDR3. V dropped 0 bases and J dropped 9 bases, with 10 bases sitting between them. From germline, CDR1 is LNHNV and CDR2 YYDKDF (reference sequence). The CDR3, as DNA: TGTGCCACCAGCAGAGAGGTCTACCGGACGCAGTATTTT. Encoded protein: CATSREVYRTQYF.

This clone has a single count. The chain couples TRBV7-8 to TRBJ2-5, with D perhaps TRBD2 (5 bases). Germline CDR1 and CDR2: SGHVS and FQNEAQ. With 5 bases removed from V and 5 bases from J, the gap between germline ends came to 18 bases. There are 15 residues in the CDR3. CDR3 region: CASSLFRVPGETQYF. As DNA, the CDR3 is TGTGCCAGCAGCCTATTCCGGGTCCCGGGGGAGACCCAGTACTTC.

V is TRBV2 and J is TRBJ2-7, with 7 bases identical to TRBD1. CDR3 size: 13 residues. Trimming cost V 6 bases and J 2 bases; bases outside gene matches: 4. The germline V gene has CDR1 SNHLY and CDR2 FYNNEI. CDR3 nucleotides: TGTGCCAGCAGCCGGGACAGCACCTACGAGCAGTACTTC. Translating it yields CASSRDSTYEQYF.

CDR3 loop: CATRRTSGDQETQYF. The DNA of the CDR3 is TGCGCCACCCGGCGGACTAGCGGGGACCAAGAGACCCAGTACTTC. The genes are TRBV5-1 and TRBJ2-5; TRBD2 aligns across 12 bases. Germline V gives CDR1 SGHRS, CDR2 YFSETQ. The CDR3 is made up of 15 amino acids. V trimming: 9 bases; J trimming: 0 bases; junction bases outside the gene matches: 6.

The chain links TRBV28 to TRBJ1-2; D is unclear. The CDR3 is made up of 15 amino acids. CDR1 is MDHEN and CDR2 is SYDVKM in the germline V gene. V lost 1 base and J 3 bases, leaving 12 bases between the germline ends. This chain's CDR3 is CASSLSSTGDYGYTF. In DNA form, the CDR3 reads TGTGCCAGCAGTTTATCCTCCACCGGGGACTATGGCTACACCTTC.

This clone was picked up one time. CDR3 sequence reads: CAIPGTEAFF. The DNA for the CDR3 is TGTGCCATACCAGGGACTGAAGCTTTCTTT. The J gene is TRBJ1-1, the V gene TRBV2, with D possibly matching TRBD1 (5 bases). Germline V lookup: CDR1 SNHLY, CDR2 FYNNEI. Trimming took 10 bases from V and 5 from J, leaving 8 bases between them. CDR3 length: 10 residues.

The rearrangement links TRBV28 to TRBJ1-4; possible D gene TRBD1, 5 bases. CDR3 size: 14 residues. V lost 2 bases, J lost 10 bases, and 14 bases lay in between. Per germline, CDR1 MDHEN and CDR2 SYDVKM. In nucleotides, the CDR3 is TGTGCCAGCAGTTTAGCGGGGCAGGGCGGAAAACTGTTTTTT. This sequence encodes CASSLAGQGGKLFF. Based on the CDR3 plus reference TRBV28 and TRBJ1-4, the full variable domain is DVKVTQSSRYLVKRTGEKVFLECVQDMDHENMFWYRQDPGLGLRLIYFSYDVKMKEKGDIPEGYSVSREKKERFSLILESASTNQTSMYLCASSLAGQGGKLFFGSGTQLSVL.

This clone was recorded only once. The CDR3 reads CASSPLVMNTEAFF. CDR3 nucleotide sequence: TGTGCCAGCTCACCATTAGTAATGAACACTGAAGCTTTCTTT. J is TRBJ1-1 and V is TRBV18; D gene unclear. Trimming removed 2 bases from V and 0 bases from J, with 7 bases in between. Per the germline V gene, CDR1 is KGHSH and CDR2 is LQKENI. This CDR3 is built from 14 residues.

The rearrangement uses TRBV14 and TRBJ2-7, with TRBD1 matching 7 bases. The CDR3 sequence is 15 residues long. CDR1 and CDR2 (germline): SGHDN, FVKESK. V gave up 4 bases and J gave up 3 bases; unmatched junction bases: 9. The CDR3: CASSPRRAGGYEQYF. The CDR3 DNA reads TGTGCCAGCAGCCCGCGACGGGCAGGGGGCTACGAGCAGTACTTC.

J is TRBJ1-1 and V is TRBV27; the match to TRBD1 covers 7 bases. The V segment lost 5 bases and the J segment 2 bases; nucleotides outside the gene matches: 8. Germline CDR1 is MNHEY and CDR2 is SMNVEV (reference sequence). CDR3 length: 15 residues. CDR3 sequence: CASSLIDRENTEAFF. The DNA for the CDR3 is TGTGCCAGCAGTCTTATTGACAGGGAAAACACTGAAGCTTTCTTT.

This clone appeared once. The chain employs TRBV7-6 and TRBJ2-7; a weak D match, TRBD2 (6 bases). There are 16 residues in the CDR3. V lost 5 bases and J lost 7, with 24 bases in between. Germline V lookup: CDR1 SGHVS, CDR2 FNYEAQ. CDR3 amino acids: CASSLEAIGGRGEQYF. The CDR3 nucleotides read TGTGCCAGCAGCCTGGAGGCGATCGGGGGAAGGGGTGAGCAGTACTTC.

This chain links TRBV7-2 with TRBJ1-1, with 11 positions matching TRBD1. From germline, CDR1 is SGHTA and CDR2 FQGNSA. With V trimmed by 5 bases and J by 7 bases, 9 bases remained unmatched. The CDR3 has 15 residues. Written as DNA, the CDR3 is TGTGCCAGCAGCCAGGACAGGGGGCGCATTTTTGAAGCTTTCTTT. Protein sequence: CASSQDRGRIFEAFF. The full variable domain, its missing parts supplied by reference TRBV7-2 and TRBJ1-1, is GAGVSQSPSNKVTEKGKDVELRCDPISGHTALYWYRQSLGQGLEFLIYFQGNSAPDKSGLPSDRFSAERTGGSVSTLTIQRTQQEDSAVYLCASSQDRGRIFEAFFGQGTRLTVV.

J is TRBJ1-2 and V is TRBV3-1 (or the pseudogene TRBV3-2); TRBD1 agrees at 8 bases. CDR3 length equals 15 residues. Germline trimming cut 4 bases from V and 7 bases from J; bases unmatched to any gene: 11. The germline V gene encodes CDR1 LGHDT and CDR2 YNNKEL (reference sequence). CDR3: CASSPHGSGGGGYTF. CDR3 nucleotides: TGTGCCAGCAGCCCCCACGGGTCAGGGGGCGGTGGCTACACCTTC.

The chain has TRBV29-1 and TRBJ1-3, with D uncertain. The CDR3 runs 14 residues. Germline assignment: CDR1 SQVTM and CDR2 ANQGSEA. The V end lost 1 base, the J end lost 3 bases, and 10 bases lay between the germline ends. The CDR3 coding sequence is TGCAGCGTTGAAGTAGTGCCTGGTGGAAACACCATATATTTT. This translates into CSVEVVPGGNTIYF.